The 23 T cell receptor beta chains below come from one sample, sequenced in a study of Graves' ophthalmopathy and Graves' hyperthyroidism. Transcripts of RNA were the source for amplifying TCR beta CDR3 regions. First-round RT-PCR used HTBI primers; second-round multiplex PCR followed. One entry per CDR3 protein, called by TCRdb with MiXCR from the multiplex PCR reads. The sample yields 560,000 or so distinct CDR3 sequences, less than 40% seen once. The sample consisted of peripheral blood or thyroid tissue (not recorded which). These receptors all come from an adult man with Graves' hyperthyroidism.

The table lists this clonotype with many counts. The genes are TRBV7-2 and TRBJ2-7; 16 nucleotides match TRBD2. V lost 3 bases to trimming and J lost 6 bases; unmatched junction nucleotides: 5. Germline values: CDR1 SGHTA, CDR2 FQGNSA. The CDR3 is made up of 16 amino acids. The CDR3 bases are TGTGCCAGCAGCTTCGGGACTAGCGGGAGGGGAGGCGAGCAGTACTTC. Protein: CASSFGTSGRGGEQYF.

This clonotype was counted a single time. The CDR3 does not close with the conserved phenylalanine or tryptophan, likely indicating a read error. No DNA is shown, since the ends of the CDR3 on it are uncertain; the CDR3 is the one TCRdb lists. J is TRBJ2-2 and V is TRBV10-3; TRBD2 reflects the table's D call only, with no check against the DNA. Termini included, the CDR3 measures 10 amino acids. Germline CDR1 is ENHRY and CDR2 is SYGVKD. CDR3: CAIRGTSGSA.

This clonotype was seen just once. This may arise from a read error, as a much more abundant clone is one base away. The chain joins TRBV7-2 to TRBJ2-7; D ambiguous. From germline, CDR1 is SGHTA and CDR2 FQGNSA. The V gene lost 6 bases and the J gene lost 0 bases, with 15 bases spanning the gap. This CDR3 is 15 amino acids long. The CDR3 sequence is CASREGPRVSYEQYF. Written as DNA, the CDR3 is TGTGCCAGCAGAGAAGGACCACGGGTCTCCTACGAGCAGTACTTC.

The CDR3, as DNA: TGTGCCAGCAGCTTAGTTAGCGGAGCTAACACCGGGGGTGCGAATTCACCCCTCCACTTT. Protein product: CASSLVSGANTGGANSPLHF. The chain is built from TRBV7-9 and TRBJ1-6, with a tentative D call TRBD1 (5 bases). From germline, CDR1 is SEHNR and CDR2 FQNEAQ (reference sequence). This CDR3 comprises 20 residues. Trimming left V 1 base short and J 7 bases short, with 26 bases between.

This clonotype has at least ten counts. The chain joins TRBV19 to TRBJ2-6; D not certain. CDR1 and CDR2 from the germline V gene are LNHDA and SQIVND (reference sequence). The length of the CDR3 is 14 residues. Trimming removed 4 bases at V and 2 bases at J, with 6 bases between. DNA of the CDR3: TGTGCCAGTAGTACAGACACTGGGGCCAACGTCCTGACTTTC. It codes for CASSTDTGANVLTF.

The sample holds many counts of this clonotype. The genes are TRBV15 and TRBJ1-4; D not certain. The germline V and J ends were trimmed by 0 bases and 4 bases, with 9 bases remaining between them. The CDR3 is made up of 15 amino acids. The V gene's germline CDR1 is LNHNV and CDR2 YYDKDF (reference sequence). This chain's CDR3 is CATSRDMQNNEKLFF. DNA of the CDR3: TGTGCCACCAGCAGAGATATGCAGAATAATGAAAAACTGTTTTTT.

This chain joins TRBV24-1 and TRBJ2-2, with 7 bases aligning to TRBD2. This CDR3 has 18 residues. V dropped 4 bases and J dropped 0; count of bases not matched to a gene: 10. The germline CDR1 and CDR2 sequences are KGHDR and SFDVKD. The CDR3 is CATSEWGRLAPNTGELFF. The CDR3 region has the DNA TGTGCCACCAGTGAGTGGGGGAGACTAGCTCCGAACACCGGGGAGCTGTTTTTT.

The chain is built from TRBV19 and TRBJ1-1; D may be TRBD1 (6 bases). The germline V and J ends were trimmed by 7 bases and 0 bases, with 15 bases remaining between them. This CDR3 spans 15 amino acids. CDR1 and CDR2 from the germline V gene are LNHDA and SQIVND (reference sequence). This CDR3 is CASIGGNGMNTEAFF. DNA for the CDR3: TGTGCCAGTATAGGGGGAAACGGCATGAACACTGAAGCTTTCTTT.

In regard to this clonotype: It may be a read error: a sequence one base away is much more abundant. The chain employs TRBV20-1 and TRBJ1-3; no clear D. This CDR3 region has 11 residues. CDR1 and CDR2 from the germline V gene are DFQATT and SNEGSKA (reference sequence). The CDR3 bases are TGCAGTGCGGCCTCTGGAGACACCATATATTTT. Its translation is CSAASGDTIYF.

The table lists this clonotype with many counts. The V call is TRBV7-8, the J call TRBJ1-3; D remains unclear. Germline V lookup: CDR1 SGHVS, CDR2 FQNEAQ. Trimming stripped 3 bases from V and 8 bases from J, with 11 bases between. The CDR3 consists of 13 residues. The CDR3: CASSFALPDTIYF. The CDR3, as DNA: TGTGCCAGCAGCTTTGCCCTACCGGACACCATATATTTT.

This clonotype occurred a few times. The rearrangement joins TRBV13 to TRBJ2-7; 7 bases are a match to TRBD1. CDR1 is PRHDT and CDR2 is FYEKMQ in the germline V gene (reference sequence). V shed 4 bases and J 1 base; nucleotides not matched to a gene: 4. The CDR3 is 14 residues long. This chain's CDR3 is CASSYRQGSYEQYF. DNA for the CDR3: TGTGCCAGCAGCTATCGACAGGGTTCCTACGAGCAGTACTTC. The complete variable domain, with remaining parts taken from reference TRBV13 and TRBJ2-7, reads AAGVIQSPRHLIKEKRETATLKCYPIPRHDTVYWYQQGPGQDPQFLISFYEKMQSDKGSIPDRFSAQQFSDYHSELNMSSLELGDSALYFCASSYRQGSYEQYFGPGTRLTVT.

This clonotype was seen once. A single base separates this from a much larger clone, so it may be a read error. V gene TRBV2 combines with J gene TRBJ2-5, with D tentatively TRBD1 (8 bases). Judging by the DNA end, TRBJ2-7 fits better; the J call may be wrong. The CDR3 loop spans 16 amino acids. The germline gives CDR1 SNHLY, CDR2 FYNNEI. Here the CDR3 reads CASSFSRGRGSYEQYF. Written as DNA, the CDR3 is TGTGCCAGCAGTTTCTCCAGGGGGCGCGGGAGTTACGAGCAGTACTTC.

This clonotype was seen a few times. One end of the junction is discordant with germline, which a read error may explain. The chain combines TRBV10-3 with TRBJ2-7; 10 bases map to TRBD1. Near its end, the DNA agrees better with TRBJ2-1, so the J call may be wrong. From germline, CDR1 is ENHRY and CDR2 SYGVKD. The CDR3 length is 14 residues. The CDR3: CATSDWTGGNEQFF. The CDR3 bases are TGTGCCACCAGTGATTGGACAGGGGGAAATGAGCAGTTCTTC.

This clonotype was seen ten or more times. CDR3 sequence reads: CSARDRGGGSEQYF. CDR3 in DNA: TGCAGTGCTAGAGATCGAGGCGGAGGGAGCGAGCAGTACTTC. The rearrangement links TRBV20-1 to TRBJ2-7; a possible D gene is TRBD2 (6 bases). Trimming removed 0 bases at V and 6 bases at J, with 15 bases between. Germline CDR1 DFQATT, CDR2 SNEGSKA (reference sequence). The CDR3 is 14 amino acids.

In its sample, this clonotype was seen many times. The chain couples TRBV14 to TRBJ1-6; perhaps TRBD1 as D (6 bases). Germline CDR1 SGHDN, CDR2 FVKESK. This CDR3 contains 14 residues. Trimming pared 5 bases from V and 7 bases from J, leaving 12 bases between. The CDR3 bases are TGTGCCAGCAGCATTATGGGGGCCAATTCACCCCTCCACTTT. It specifies CASSIMGANSPLHF.

This clonotype was observed many times. The V call is TRBV29-1, the J call TRBJ1-2, with unresolved D. CDR1 SQVTM and CDR2 ANQGSEA come from the germline V gene. V lost 7 bases, J lost 2 bases, and 11 bases lay in between. This CDR3 is 12 amino acids long. CDR3 bases: TGCAGCGCCTTACTCTCGAACTATGGCTACACCTTC. Protein sequence: CSALLSNYGYTF.

This clonotype was found many times. V and J are TRBV2 and TRBJ2-2; D not certain. Trimming stripped 2 bases from V and 7 bases from J, with 8 bases between. Germline CDR1 reads SNHLY; CDR2 reads FYNNEI. The CDR3 sequence is 13 residues long. CDR3 region: CASSEMWGGELFF. The CDR3 DNA sequence: TGTGCCAGCAGTGAAATGTGGGGCGGGGAGCTGTTTTTT.

The table lists this clonotype with many counts. This chain joins TRBV12-3 or TRBV12-4 and TRBJ2-7; D is possibly TRBD2 (6 bases). This CDR3 is built from 16 residues. Trimming took off 1 base at V and 5 bases at J, with 18 bases between the two ends. The CDR3 protein is CASSLVGGVGPHEQYF. The CDR3 DNA follows: TGTGCCAGCAGTTTAGTGGGGGGAGTGGGGCCCCACGAGCAGTACTTC.

This clonotype appeared many times. The chain has TRBV11-3 and TRBJ1-5; 9 nucleotides match TRBD1. Germline V lookup: CDR1 SGHNT, CDR2 YENEEA. The CDR3 has 16 amino acids. Losses at the gene ends were 8 bases for V and 9 bases for J; bases not matched to a gene: 17. CDR3 nucleotide sequence: TGTGCCAGCCTCTCCCCCGGGACAGGGATTATGTGGCCCCAGCATTTT. Translating it yields CASLSPGTGIMWPQHF.

Notes on this clonotype: One junction end disagrees with the germline gene, perhaps due to a read error. The chain links TRBV7-2 to TRBJ1-6; D is possibly TRBD1 (6 bases). There are 14 residues in the CDR3. Looked up from germline, CDR1 is SGHTA and CDR2 is FQGNSA. The CDR3 nucleotides read TGTGCCGGCAGCTTGGGGGGCCAAAGTTCACCCCTCCACTTT. It is translated as CAGSLGGQSSPLHF.

This clonotype appeared many times. This sequence joins TRBV7-3 and TRBJ2-7, with D unresolved. Germline assignment: CDR1 SGHTA and CDR2 FQGTGA. V was clipped by 3 bases and J by 4 bases, with 4 bases between them. The CDR3 is 11 amino acids. The chain's CDR3 is CASSFFYEQYF. CDR3 sequence (DNA): TGTGCCAGCAGCTTCTTTTACGAGCAGTACTTC.

This clonotype was observed at least ten times. The V and J genes are TRBV7-9 and TRBJ2-5, with D tentatively TRBD1 or TRBD2 (5 bases each). Germline CDR1 is SEHNR and CDR2 is FQNEAQ (reference sequence). The CDR3 extends over 18 amino acids. V lost 5 bases, J lost 5 bases, and 27 bases lay in between. The DNA of the CDR3 is TGTGCCAGCAGCCCATCAACAGGACTTGGGGGTAAAGACGAGACCCAGTACTTC. It specifies CASSPSTGLGGKDETQYF.

This chain uses TRBV29-1 with TRBJ2-7; TRBD2 might be the D (6 bases). Trimming left V 5 bases short and J 0 bases short, with 29 bases between. This CDR3 has 19 amino acids. Per germline, CDR1 SQVTM and CDR2 ANQGSEA. In DNA, the CDR3 is TGCAGCGTTCGGAGGGTTCTCACGGAAGGGGTAAGGAGCTCCTACGAGCAGTACTTC. It encodes CSVRRVLTEGVRSSYEQYF.